This TCR beta chain was sequenced in a study of T cells in Graves' hyperthyroidism and ophthalmopathy. Points from the study as a whole: Blood held most thyroid clonotypes expanded above 0.001 frequency.

About this clonotype: Its antigen remains unknown. The junction and the germline gene differ at one end; a read error may be behind it.

The CDR3 has 16 residues. Germline lookup yields CDR1 SGHTA and CDR2 FQGNSA. RNA transcripts served as the template for amplifying TCR beta CDR3 regions. In the first-round RT-PCR of the TCR CDR3, the HTBI primer set was used. TCRdb redid the calling of the multiplex PCR reads with MiXCR, one entry per CDR3 protein. The data hold 660,000 or so distinct CDR3 sequences, with 45% observed a single time. The gene calls are TRBV7-2 and TRBJ1-1, with TRBD1 identical over 8 bases. This clonotype originated in an adult man with Graves' disease, either hyperthyroidism or ophthalmopathy (not recorded which). The sample consisted of peripheral blood or thyroid tissue (not recorded which). The DNA of the CDR3 is TGTGCCAGCAGCCCCGGGACAGGAAAAATGAACACTGAAGCTTCCTTT. It is translated as CASSPGTGKMNTEASF.